The 13 T cell receptor beta chains listed next were all sequenced from one sample in a study of blood T cells in healthy people across ages. A second 7 to 11 cycle PCR used barcoded and J-beta primers. Each CDR3 protein gets one entry after TCRdb re-called the 5' RACE reads with MiXCR. This sample carries some 890,000 distinct CDR3 sequences, 29% of them seen once, and the ten largest clones take 10%. These data were likewise used in another study, on T cells of mothers and their children.

Sequencing was performed on blood. The receptor set was obtained from a woman between 40 and 55 years old in good health.

The chain uses TRBV4-3 and TRBJ1-1; no firm D call. Per germline, CDR1 LGHNA and CDR2 YSLEER. CDR3 length: 15 amino acids. V lost 3 bases and J 5 bases, leaving 16 bases between the germline ends. The CDR3 loop is CASSQVFSGVTEAFF. The CDR3 DNA follows: TGCGCCAGCAGCCAGGTTTTTAGTGGGGTGACTGAAGCTTTCTTT.

This clonotype has at least ten counts. The CDR3 reads CASTRGQGNYGYTF. Here the CDR3 DNA reads TGTGCCAGCACCAGGGGACAGGGAAACTATGGCTACACCTTC. The chain recombines TRBV7-9 with TRBJ1-2, with 9 positions matching TRBD1. Looked up from germline, CDR1 is SEHNR and CDR2 is FQNEAQ (reference sequence). The CDR3 contains 14 residues. V lost 7 bases to trimming and J lost 2 bases; unmatched junction nucleotides: 5.

J is TRBJ2-1 and V is TRBV15; D is ambiguous. This CDR3 contains 13 residues. Trimming left V 0 bases short and J 13 bases short, with 13 bases between. The V gene's germline CDR1 is LNHNV and CDR2 YYDKDF (reference sequence). The CDR3 region is CATSRDNGETQFF. CDR3 sequence (DNA): TGTGCCACCAGCAGAGATAACGGAGAGACCCAGTTCTTC. The whole variable domain, remainder taken from reference TRBV15 and TRBJ2-1, is DAMVIQNPRYQVTQFGKPVTLSCSQTLNHNVMYWYQQKSSQAPKLLFHYYDKDFNNEADTPDNFQSRRPNTSFCFLDIRSPGLGDTAMYLCATSRDNGETQFFGPGTRLTVL.

This clonotype was counted only a few times. This clone may be a read error of a much larger clone one base away. The rearrangement uses TRBV7-2 and TRBJ2-1; D is uncertain. The tail of the sequence fits TRBJ2-7 better, so the J call may be wrong. Germline loops: CDR1 SGHTA, CDR2 FQGNSA. CDR3 size: 17 residues. The CDR3 spells CASSLARGLSSYNEQYF. As DNA, the CDR3 is TGTGCCAGCAGCTTAGCACGCGGCTTAAGCTCCTACAATGAGCAGTACTTC.

Concerning this clonotype: Germline is not matched at one junction end, which may reflect a read error. V usage is TRBV11-2 and J usage is TRBJ1-2; D not certain. The germline CDR1 and CDR2 sequences are SGHAT and FQNNGV. The CDR3 sequence is 13 residues long. The CDR3 protein is CTSSLERTGYYTF. Written as DNA, the CDR3 is TGTACCAGCAGCTTAGAAAGAACGGGATACTACACCTTC.

V is TRBV18 and J is TRBJ1-4; TRBD1 might be the D (5 bases). The germline V gene has CDR1 KGHSH and CDR2 LQKENI. The CDR3 runs to 16 residues. The ends were cut back, 3 bases at V and 0 bases at J, with 11 bases in the middle. Here the CDR3 DNA reads TGTGCCAGCTCACCGTGGGACCCAGCAACTAATGAAAAACTGTTTTTT. Protein: CASSPWDPATNEKLFF.

The sample holds a few counts of this clonotype. The rearrangement uses TRBV7-9 and TRBJ2-5; the match to TRBD2 covers 10 bases. Germline V gives CDR1 SEHNR, CDR2 FQNEAQ (reference sequence). The CDR3 is made up of 16 amino acids. The J segment lost 1 base and the V segment lost 0 bases, leaving 2 bases of the junction unmatched. The CDR3 here is CASSLAASGGQETQYF. CDR3 coding DNA: TGTGCCAGCAGCTTAGCGGCTAGCGGGGGCCAAGAGACCCAGTACTTC.

This chain uses TRBV7-2 with TRBJ2-3; 12 bases are shared with TRBD2. V shed 7 bases and J 4 bases; nucleotides not matched to a gene: 3. The CDR3 extends over 14 amino acids. Germline values: CDR1 SGHTA, CDR2 FQGNSA. The CDR3 bases are TGTGCCAGCAAGACTAGCGGGGGCCCAGATACGCAGTATTTT. Its translation: CASKTSGGPDTQYF.

Concerning this clonotype itself: This sequence may be a read error, since a much larger clone differs from it by one base. This chain joins TRBV7-2 and TRBJ2-5; weak D call: TRBD1 (7 bases). Between the trimmed V and J ends, which lost 5 bases and 4 bases, there was a span of 23 bases. Germline V gene lookup returns CDR1 SGHTA and CDR2 FQGNSA. CDR3 length equals 17 residues. This CDR3 is CASSRNPGRGAGETQYF. CDR3 bases: TGTGCCAGCAGCCGAAACCCCGGCAGGGGGGCCGGAGAGACCCAGTACTTC.

This chain uses TRBV5-1 with TRBJ2-1; 9 bases are shared with TRBD1. This CDR3 region has 15 residues. V was pared by 4 bases and J by 10 bases, with 12 bases of the junction left unmatched. In germline, CDR1 is SGHRS, CDR2 YFSETQ. The CDR3 nucleotides read TGCGCCAGCAGCCTCCCACAGGGGGCGATGGACGAGCAGTTCTTC. Protein sequence: CASSLPQGAMDEQFF.

The chain links TRBV4-3 to TRBJ2-7, with 8 positions matching TRBD2. CDR3 length equals 13 residues. The V gene's germline CDR1 is LGHNA and CDR2 YSLEER. The J segment lost 11 bases and the V segment lost 1 base, leaving 7 bases of the junction unmatched. The CDR3 is CASSQVLLAEEYF. The CDR3 region has the DNA TGCGCCAGCAGCCAAGTTTTACTAGCGGAAGAGTACTTC.

This clonotype was picked up many times. J is TRBJ1-2 and V is TRBV3-1; 8 bases match TRBD1. This CDR3 spans 13 amino acids. V lost 2 bases, J lost 8 bases, and 4 bases stayed unmatched. CDR1 is LGHDT, CDR2 YNNKEL, per germline (reference sequence). This CDR3 reads CASSQLQGGGYTF. The CDR3, as DNA: TGTGCCAGCAGCCAATTACAGGGGGGAGGCTACACCTTC.

The chain recombines TRBV20-1 with TRBJ2-3; D uncertain. The CDR3 sequence is 13 residues long. Trimming took off 2 bases at V and 0 bases at J, with 6 bases between the two ends. Germline CDR1 is DFQATT and CDR2 is SNEGSKA (reference sequence). The CDR3 bases are TGCAGTGCTAGACGTCCAAGCACAGATACGCAGTATTTT. It specifies CSARRPSTDTQYF.